What follows are 27 T cell receptor beta chains derived from one specimen sequenced in a study of OX40 agonist ivuxolimab in advanced cancers. Here immunoSEQ multiplex PCR was the method, and the copy in TCRdb shows in-frame clones only, minus some. The sample lists approximately 82,000 clones, more than 70% seen once, with 5.5% to 7% in the top ten. The sequences come from CD4+ or CD8+ T cells sorted from blood, collected in a trial of the OX40 agonist ivuxolimab. The source is an adult with an advanced solid tumor such as melanoma, head and neck, liver or kidney cancer.

This clone was observed a few times. The rearrangement links TRBV7-3 to TRBJ2-3; 12 bases fit TRBD2. This CDR3 region has 17 residues. With 5 bases clipped from V and 1 base from J, the junction kept 7 bases outside the gene matches. The germline gives CDR1 SGHTA, CDR2 FQGTGA. In DNA, the CDR3 is TGTGCCAGCAGCACTCGACTAGCGGGGGATCGCACAGATACGCAGTATTTT. Translated, it gives CASSTRLAGDRTDTQYF. Filled out from reference TRBV7-3 and TRBJ2-3, the complete variable domain reads GAGVSQTPSNKVTEKGKYVELRCDPISGHTALYWYRQSLGQGPEFLIYFQGTGAADDSGLPNDRFFAVRPEGSVSTLKIQRTERGDSAVYLCASSTRLAGDRTDTQYFGPGTRLTVL.

The chain's CDR3 is CASSRRGSGYGYTF. The CDR3 DNA reads as TGTGCCAGCAGCCGAAGGGGTAGCGGTTATGGCTACACCTTC. J is TRBJ1-2 and V is TRBV13; D is perhaps TRBD1 (5 bases). V was trimmed by 5 bases and J by 5 bases, leaving 15 bases between them. The CDR3 is 14 amino acids. Per the germline V gene, CDR1 is PRHDT and CDR2 is FYEKMQ (reference sequence).

The genes are TRBV12-5 and TRBJ1-1; possibly TRBD1 for D (5 bases). The CDR3 is 17 amino acids. Germline-derived CDR1 and CDR2 are LGHNT and FRNRAP. V was shortened by 0 bases and J by 1 base, with 15 bases between the two germline ends. The CDR3 is CASGLVGKTEGNTEAFF. DNA for the CDR3: TGTGCTAGTGGTTTGGTAGGTAAGACAGAGGGGAACACTGAAGCTTTCTTT.

This clone was observed once. This chain joins TRBV10-3 and TRBJ1-3; tentatively, D is TRBD1 (5 bases). This CDR3 has 13 amino acids. The V gene lost 7 bases and the J gene lost 4 bases, with 11 bases spanning the gap. Germline lookup yields CDR1 ENHRY and CDR2 SYGVKD. CDR3 protein: CAIKWQGGNTIYF. The CDR3 DNA reads as TGTGCCATCAAATGGCAGGGCGGAAACACCATATATTTT.

V is TRBV7-2 and J is TRBJ2-2; no clear D. The CDR3 covers 13 residues. The germline V gene has CDR1 SGHTA and CDR2 FQGNSA. Trimming shortened V by 4 bases and J by 7 bases, and 10 bases separated the two germline ends. CDR3 residues: CASSSRSVGELFF. CDR3 DNA: TGTGCCAGCAGCTCCCGGTCGGTCGGGGAGCTGTTTTTT.

This clone was seen just once. The V gene is TRBV2, the J gene TRBJ1-1; TRBD1 is a possible D gene (6 bases). The CDR3 is 14 residues long. Germline values: CDR1 SNHLY, CDR2 FYNNEI. V lost 8 bases and J 0 bases, leaving 13 bases between the germline ends. The CDR3 sequence: CASSPGGLNTEAFF. For the CDR3, the DNA is TGTGCCAGCTCTCCGGGGGGCCTGAACACTGAAGCTTTCTTT.

The sample holds one count of this clone. The chain recombines TRBV19 with TRBJ1-1; D is undetermined. The V gene lost 2 bases and the J gene lost 0 bases, with 4 bases spanning the gap. This CDR3 is built from 13 residues. CDR1 and CDR2 (germline): LNHDA, SQIVND (reference sequence). The CDR3 spells CASSITVNTEAFF. DNA of the CDR3: TGTGCCAGTAGTATAACCGTGAACACTGAAGCTTTCTTT. Combining the CDR3 with reference TRBV19 and TRBJ1-1 gives the whole variable domain DGGITQSPKYLFRKEGQNVTLSCEQNLNHDAMYWYRQDPGQGLRLIYYSQIVNDFQKGDIAEGYSVSREKKESFPLTVTSAQKNPTAFYLCASSITVNTEAFFGQGTRLTVV.

The chain links TRBV7-8 to TRBJ1-5, with TRBD1 as a possible D gene (5 bases). Trimming took off 3 bases at V and 0 bases at J, with 9 bases between the two ends. The CDR3 covers 15 residues. In germline, CDR1 is SGHVS, CDR2 FQNEAQ. CDR3 sequence: CASSFSGSSNQPQHF. The CDR3 DNA reads TGTGCCAGCAGCTTCTCAGGGAGTAGCAATCAGCCCCAGCATTTT.

The chain combines TRBV29-1 with TRBJ2-5; the D gene is possibly TRBD2 (5 bases). Germline CDR1 is SQVTM and CDR2 is ANQGSEA. V was trimmed by 7 bases and J by 2 bases, leaving 17 bases between them. This CDR3 has 14 amino acids. The CDR3 DNA sequence: TGCAGCGCGGTATTCAGCAGCGGACAAGAGACCCAGTACTTC. Residues: CSAVFSSGQETQYF.

This clone was seen only once. The chain recombines TRBV7-2 with TRBJ2-5, with no clear D. This CDR3 region has 11 residues. Germline lookup yields CDR1 SGHTA and CDR2 FQGNSA. V shed 1 base and J shed 8 bases, with 5 bases lying between them. The CDR3 coding sequence is TGTGCCAGCAGCTTAGGGCCAACCCAGTACTTC. Its protein product is CASSLGPTQYF. Supplemented by reference TRBV7-2 and TRBJ2-5, the full variable domain reads GAGVSQSPSNKVTEKGKDVELRCDPISGHTALYWYRQSLGQGLEFLIYFQGNSAPDKSGLPSDRFSAERTGGSVSTLTIQRTQQEDSAVYLCASSLGPTQYFGPGTRLLVL.

DNA for the CDR3: TGTGCCAGCCGTCGGAGGGCTTCCTACGAGCAGTACTTC. This encodes CASRRRASYEQYF. The gene calls are TRBV6-6 and TRBJ2-7; perhaps TRBD2 as D (6 bases). Germline CDR1 is MNHNY and CDR2 is SVGAGI (reference sequence). Trimming removed 8 bases from V and 1 base from J, with 12 bases in between. There are 13 residues in the CDR3.

The chain has TRBV19 and TRBJ1-6, with 7 bases lining up with TRBD1. The V gene end was trimmed by 5 bases and the J gene end by 5 bases; junction bases not matched to a gene: 12. The CDR3 consists of 17 residues. Looked up from germline, CDR1 is LNHDA and CDR2 is SQIVND (reference sequence). The CDR3 spells CASSARQGGGNNSPLHF. CDR3 DNA: TGTGCCAGTAGTGCAAGACAGGGCGGAGGTAATAATTCACCCCTCCACTTT.

The genes are TRBV27 and TRBJ1-5; D may be TRBD1 (5 bases). Germline V gene sequence: CDR1 MNHEY, CDR2 SMNVEV (reference sequence). The CDR3 length is 14 residues. V was trimmed by 6 bases and J by 8 bases, leaving 17 bases between them. Here the CDR3 reads CASRDTEENKPQHF. The CDR3 region has the DNA TGTGCCAGCAGGGACACAGAGGAAAACAAGCCCCAGCATTTT.

This clone was recorded once. The rearrangement uses TRBV19 and TRBJ1-1, with 7 bases fitting TRBD1. CDR3 length: 17 amino acids. With 2 bases clipped from V and 1 base from J, the junction kept 10 bases outside the gene matches. CDR1 and CDR2 from the germline V gene are LNHDA and SQIVND (reference sequence). CDR3 sequence (DNA): TGTGCCAGTAGTATATTTAGAACAGGGGTCGGGAACACTGAAGCTTTCTTT. Residues: CASSIFRTGVGNTEAFF. Drawing the rest from reference TRBV19 and TRBJ1-1, the complete variable domain is DGGITQSPKYLFRKEGQNVTLSCEQNLNHDAMYWYRQDPGQGLRLIYYSQIVNDFQKGDIAEGYSVSREKKESFPLTVTSAQKNPTAFYLCASSIFRTGVGNTEAFFGQGTRLTVV.

The chain couples TRBV7-8 to TRBJ1-5; D remains unclear. CDR1 SGHVS and CDR2 FQNEAQ come from the germline V gene. V shed 6 bases and J shed 6 bases, with 18 bases lying between them. The CDR3 length is 15 residues. CDR3 residues: CASSPSLRVRQPQHF. The CDR3 nucleotides read TGTGCCAGCAGTCCAAGTTTAAGGGTTCGTCAGCCCCAGCATTTT. The whole variable domain, remainder taken from reference TRBV7-8 and TRBJ1-5, is GAGVSQSPRYKVAKRGQDVALRCDPISGHVSLFWYQQALGQGPEFLTYFQNEAQLDKSGLPSDRFFAERPEGSVSTLKIQRTQQEDSAVYLCASSPSLRVRQPQHFGDGTRLSIL.

Only one count was recorded for this clone. The chain links TRBV10-3 to TRBJ2-3, with TRBD1 matching 11 bases. CDR3 length: 15 amino acids. V shed 10 bases and J 5 bases; nucleotides not matched to a gene: 11. CDR1 is ENHRY, CDR2 SYGVKD, per germline. The CDR3 here is CASHRGQGAIDTQYF. DNA of the CDR3: TGTGCCAGCCACCGTGGACAGGGGGCAATAGATACGCAGTATTTT.

The chain carries TRBV19 and TRBJ2-1; 12 nucleotides match TRBD2. This CDR3 has 15 amino acids. V shed 7 bases, J shed 7 bases, and the junction held 8 bases outside the gene matches. Looked up from germline, CDR1 is LNHDA and CDR2 is SQIVND (reference sequence). CDR3 in DNA: TGTGCCAGTACCACCCCACTAGCGGGAGGAAATGAGCAGTTCTTC. This sequence encodes CASTTPLAGGNEQFF.

V gene TRBV10-1 combines with J gene TRBJ2-6; 10 nucleotides agree with TRBD1. The CDR3 loop spans 17 amino acids. From germline, CDR1 is WNHNN and CDR2 SYGVQD (reference sequence). V lost 5 bases to trimming and J lost 4 bases; unmatched junction nucleotides: 8. CDR3 bases: TGCGCCAGCAGTCCGAGACAGGGGGCAGACGGGGCCAACGTCCTGACTTTC. It specifies CASSPRQGADGANVLTF.

This chain links TRBV6-6 with TRBJ2-7; D is perhaps TRBD2 (5 bases). V was trimmed by 0 bases and J by 7 bases, leaving 19 bases between them. Germline-derived CDR1 and CDR2 are MNHNY and SVGAGI (reference sequence). The CDR3 spans 16 residues. The CDR3 sequence: CASSYSGAGPPLEQYF. CDR3 nucleotides: TGTGCCAGCAGTTACTCGGGCGCGGGTCCCCCCCTGGAGCAGTACTTC.

The V and J genes are TRBV9 and TRBJ1-6, with TRBD1 matching over 7 bases. V lost 0 bases, J lost 10 bases, and 10 bases stayed unmatched. Germline V CDR1 and CDR2: SGDLS, YYNGEE. The CDR3 consists of 16 residues. This chain's CDR3 is CASSVDIGGIGSPLHF. The CDR3 DNA sequence: TGTGCCAGCAGCGTAGATATAGGGGGCATAGGGTCACCCCTCCACTTT.

V usage is TRBV30 and J usage is TRBJ1-5, with D uncertain. Germline V gene sequence: CDR1 GTSNPN, CDR2 SVGIG (reference sequence). CDR3 length equals 13 residues. The ends were cut back, 1 base at V and 3 bases at J, with 7 bases in the middle. The CDR3: CAWSGQDNQPQHF. The CDR3 coding sequence is TGTGCCTGGAGTGGGCAGGACAATCAGCCCCAGCATTTT.

This chain joins TRBV14 and TRBJ2-5, with 14 bases lining up with TRBD2. Germline V gene sequence: CDR1 SGHDN, CDR2 FVKESK. V was clipped by 4 bases and J by 3 bases; unmatched bases: 4. The CDR3 consists of 16 residues. CDR3 in DNA: TGTGCCAGCAGCCGGACTAGCGGGGGGTGGAAAGAGACCCAGTACTTC. It specifies CASSRTSGGWKETQYF.

The chain couples TRBV5-8 to TRBJ2-5; D unclear. The V gene's germline CDR1 is SGHTS and CDR2 YDEGEE. The CDR3 has 11 residues. Trimming left V 2 bases short and J 5 bases short, with 4 bases between. This CDR3 reads CASSFHETQYF. CDR3 nucleotide sequence: TGTGCCAGCAGCTTTCATGAGACCCAGTACTTC.

V and J are TRBV5-1 and TRBJ1-4; TRBD1 matches 10 bases. The CDR3 length is 17 residues. Unmatched junction bases numbered 6, after V lost 4 bases and J lost 0 bases. Germline CDR1 is SGHRS and CDR2 is YFSETQ. Here the CDR3 reads CASSLSTGGPTNEKLFF. The CDR3 nucleotides read TGCGCCAGCAGCCTCTCGACAGGGGGCCCAACTAATGAAAAACTGTTTTTT.

This sequence joins TRBV6-1 and TRBJ1-6; D is unclear. The CDR3 has 17 residues. V shed 4 bases and J shed 2 bases, with 15 bases lying between them. Germline V lookup: CDR1 MNHNS, CDR2 SASEGT. CDR3 amino acids: CASSGVAGGAYNSPLHF. DNA for the CDR3: TGTGCCAGCAGTGGGGTGGCCGGCGGGGCCTATAATTCACCCCTCCACTTT.

The chain recombines TRBV6-5 with TRBJ2-7, with D perhaps assigned TRBD1 or TRBD2 (5 bases each). V was shortened by 6 bases and J by 5 bases, with 17 bases between the two germline ends. Germline V gives CDR1 MNHEY, CDR2 SVGAGI. The CDR3 has 14 amino acids. The DNA of the CDR3 is TGTGCCAGCAGACCGGAATGGGGGACCCACGAGCAGTACTTC. It yields the protein CASRPEWGTHEQYF.

The chain uses TRBV19 and TRBJ2-6; D remains ambiguous. CDR3 size: 17 residues. Trimming left V 4 bases short and J 1 base short, with 14 bases between. From germline, CDR1 is LNHDA and CDR2 SQIVND (reference sequence). The CDR3 DNA reads as TGTGCCAGTAGTACTCTGATCTTCGTATCTGGGGCCAACGTCCTGACTTTC. Its translation: CASSTLIFVSGANVLTF.